The 15 T cell receptor beta chains listed next were all sequenced from one sample in a study of blood T cell repertoires in COVID-19. Clones were read by immunoSEQ multiplex PCR, and TCRdb kept only the in-frame ones, dropping some. The table shows over 200,000 clones, with more than 85% occurring only once. The specimen was peripheral blood. The receptors were gathered from a man aged 55 to 69 with COVID-19, enrolled during active disease.

This clone was counted once. The rearrangement joins TRBV25-1 to TRBJ1-1, with D possibly TRBD1 on 6 matching bases. This CDR3 comprises 15 residues. Germline V CDR1 and CDR2: MGHDK, SYGVNS. V was trimmed by 7 bases and J by 4 bases, leaving 19 bases between them. Written as DNA, the CDR3 is TGTGCCAGCACACCTCCCGCCAGGGGTGGCACTGAAGCTTTCTTT. As protein: CASTPPARGGTEAFF.

This clone has only one observation. The V gene is TRBV10-3, the J gene TRBJ2-7, with 10 positions matching TRBD1. The germline CDR1 and CDR2 sequences are ENHRY and SYGVKD. With 10 bases clipped from V and 5 bases from J, the junction kept 11 bases outside the gene matches. CDR3 length: 14 amino acids. The CDR3 spells CATLTGGGADEQYF. As DNA, the CDR3 is TGTGCCACCTTGACAGGGGGCGGTGCAGACGAGCAGTACTTC.

V gene TRBV10-3 combines with J gene TRBJ2-7; 7 nucleotides line up with TRBD2. With 2 bases clipped from V and 7 bases from J, the junction kept 5 bases outside the gene matches. CDR3 length: 13 amino acids. Germline values: CDR1 ENHRY, CDR2 SYGVKD. The CDR3 region is CAISEGTTGEQYF. The CDR3 region has the DNA TGTGCCATCAGTGAGGGGACTACGGGAGAGCAGTACTTC.

The chain joins TRBV5-1 to TRBJ1-3; D is unresolved. The germline V and J ends were trimmed by 0 bases and 0 bases, with 7 bases remaining between them. This CDR3 region has 15 residues. Germline CDR1 SGHRS, CDR2 YFSETQ. CDR3 nucleotide sequence: TGCGCCAGCAGCTTGGGAGAGAGCTCTGGAAACACCATATATTTT. Amino acids: CASSLGESSGNTIYF.

The chain links TRBV2 to TRBJ2-1; D is ambiguous. The CDR3 spans 14 residues. V gave up 3 bases and J gave up 10 bases, with 16 bases separating them. Germline V CDR1 and CDR2: SNHLY, FYNNEI. CDR3 bases: TGTGCCAGCAGTGACACCACCTACGTAATGGAGCAGTTCTTC. This sequence encodes CASSDTTYVMEQFF.

The V call is TRBV9, the J call TRBJ2-1; 8 bases line up with TRBD1. The germline V gene has CDR1 SGDLS and CDR2 YYNGEE. The CDR3 is 16 residues long. With V trimmed by 0 bases and J by 8 bases, 10 bases remained unmatched. As DNA, the CDR3 is TGTGCCAGCAGCGTAGCCCTCGGACAGGGTCGGGATGAGCAGTTCTTC. Translated, it gives CASSVALGQGRDEQFF.

This clone came up once. The chain employs TRBV11-1 and TRBJ2-5; TRBD2 matches at 9 bases. After removal of 4 bases from V and 9 bases from J, the junction contained 15 bases not matched to a gene. CDR3 size: 16 residues. CDR1 is SGHAT, CDR2 FQDESV, per germline (reference sequence). Here the CDR3 reads CASSSGLAGGTEPQYF. The CDR3 bases are TGTGCCAGCAGCTCCGGACTGGCGGGGGGGACCGAGCCCCAGTACTTC.

This sequence joins TRBV20-1 and TRBJ1-5; D may be TRBD1 (6 bases). The CDR3 consists of 15 residues. CDR1 is DFQATT and CDR2 is SNEGSKA in the germline V gene (reference sequence). The ends were cut back, 3 bases at V and 0 bases at J, with 12 bases in the middle. The CDR3 DNA sequence: TGCAGTGCTAGTAAATCAGGGGATAGCAATCAGCCCCAGCATTTT. Translation: CSASKSGDSNQPQHF.

The chain joins TRBV3-1 (or the pseudogene TRBV3-2) to TRBJ2-7; D is perhaps TRBD1 (6 bases). This CDR3 comprises 16 residues. V dropped 0 bases and J dropped 6 bases, with 18 bases sitting between them. Per germline, CDR1 LGHDT and CDR2 YNNKEL (reference sequence). The CDR3 is CASSQEQGRGTVEQYF. The CDR3 nucleotides read TGTGCCAGCAGCCAAGAGCAGGGGCGAGGTACGGTCGAGCAGTACTTC.

The chain uses TRBV30 and TRBJ1-3, with D unresolved. V was clipped by 2 bases and J by 4 bases, with 6 bases between them. The germline gives CDR1 GTSNPN, CDR2 SVGIG (reference sequence). The CDR3 runs to 12 residues. The CDR3 region has the DNA TGTGCCTGGAGTTCCGGGGGAAACACCATATATTTT. Its protein is CAWSSGGNTIYF.

The chain joins TRBV4-3 to TRBJ1-3, with D uncertain. V gave up 1 base and J gave up 2 bases, with 15 bases separating them. Looked up from germline, CDR1 is LGHNA and CDR2 is YSLEER. The CDR3 is 17 amino acids. CDR3 loop: CASSQALGGSAGNTIYF. CDR3 nucleotides: TGCGCCAGCAGCCAAGCCCTCGGCGGCAGTGCTGGAAACACCATATATTTT.

The count of this clone is one. This chain connects TRBV6-5 to TRBJ2-7; 7 bases are shared with TRBD1. This CDR3 contains 15 residues. Unmatched junction bases numbered 10, after V lost 3 bases and J lost 5 bases. CDR1 is MNHEY and CDR2 is SVGAGI in the germline V gene. CDR3 residues: CASSYRGRVNDEQYF. The CDR3 DNA is TGTGCCAGCAGTTATAGGGGGCGGGTAAACGACGAGCAGTACTTC.

The CDR3, as DNA: TGCGCCAGCAGCACGGGACAGCGGAACACTGAAGCTTTCTTT. It codes for CASSTGQRNTEAFF. This chain joins TRBV5-1 and TRBJ1-1, with TRBD1 identical over 7 bases. This CDR3 region has 14 residues. V shed 4 bases, J shed 1 base, and the junction held 4 bases outside the gene matches. Germline values: CDR1 SGHRS, CDR2 YFSETQ.

As DNA, the CDR3 is TGTGCCAGCAGTCCCAGTGGAAGGGGAGGAACTAATGAAAAACTGTTTTTT. This gives the protein CASSPSGRGGTNEKLFF. V gene TRBV6-4 combines with J gene TRBJ1-4, with a weak D call TRBD1 (5 bases). Between the trimmed V and J ends, which lost 5 bases and 1 base, there was a span of 17 bases. Per germline, CDR1 MRHNA and CDR2 SNTAGT. This CDR3 has 17 residues.

This chain joins TRBV29-1 and TRBJ1-2, with 8 bases lining up with TRBD1. The trim removed 3 bases at V and 4 bases at J, leaving 4 bases unmatched. Germline CDR1 is SQVTM and CDR2 is ANQGSEA. This CDR3 is 13 amino acids long. DNA of the CDR3: TGCAGCGTTGACAGGGGGCAAGGCTATGGCTACACCTTC. Protein product: CSVDRGQGYGYTF.